Following are 4 T cell receptor beta chains from one sample sequenced in a study of T cells in Graves' hyperthyroidism and ophthalmopathy. Authors of the study amplified TCR beta CDR3 regions from RNA transcripts. The study used the HTBI primer set for a first-round RT-PCR of the TCR CDR3. TCRdb reprocessed the multiplex PCR reads with MiXCR, giving one entry per CDR3 protein. The profile shows about 350,000 distinct CDR3 sequences, 18% of them singletons. The sequenced sample consisted of blood. Receptors originate from a woman between 35 and 50 years old with Graves' ophthalmopathy.

V is TRBV6-2 or TRBV6-3 and J is TRBJ2-5; 9 nucleotides line up with TRBD2. CDR3 length: 16 amino acids. V dropped 2 bases and J dropped 5; count of bases not matched to a gene: 9. The germline V gene encodes CDR1 MNHEY and CDR2 SVGEGT. Written as DNA, the CDR3 is TGTGCCAGCAGTTACCGGGGTAGCGGGAGTCGGGAGACCCAGTACTTC. It codes for CASSYRGSGSRETQYF.

The chain uses TRBV4-2 and TRBJ2-7; the D is unclear. V lost 4 bases and J 3 bases, leaving 13 bases between the germline ends. Germline V gene lookup returns CDR1 LGHNA and CDR2 YNFKEQ. CDR3 length: 14 amino acids. CDR3 nucleotides: TGTGCCAGCAGCCCGGCCAGTTGGGACTACGAGCAGTACTTC. Encoded protein: CASSPASWDYEQYF.

The CDR3 DNA reads as TGTGCCAGCAGTCCACAGGGGCCGGGATATGGCTACACCTTC. Its translation: CASSPQGPGYGYTF. The genes are TRBV25-1 and TRBJ1-2; TRBD1 matches 7 bases. J lost 5 bases, V lost 5 bases, and 8 bases had no gene match. Germline V lookup: CDR1 MGHDK, CDR2 SYGVNS. CDR3 length equals 14 residues.

The rearrangement joins TRBV27 to TRBJ2-4; no reliable D call. The CDR3 consists of 17 residues. Between the trimmed V and J ends, which lost 2 bases and 5 bases, there was a span of 19 bases. In germline, CDR1 is MNHEY, CDR2 SMNVEV (reference sequence). Written as DNA, the CDR3 is TGTGCCAGCAGTTTAGAGGTTTCCTTAGTGGCCCAAAACATTCAGTACTTC. This translates into CASSLEVSLVAQNIQYF.